This record concerns one TCR beta chain sequence. The data are from a study of cytomegalovirus exposure and HLA in healthy donors. This PCR relied on a set of 60 Vbeta primers and 13 Jbeta primers. Some clones are missing from TCRdb's copy, which holds only in-frame ones; the method was immunoSEQ multiplex PCR. The repertoire has approximately 220,000 clones, approximately 79% of them found once; the top ten carry approximately 0.22%. V was trimmed by 0 bases and J by 3 bases, leaving 8 bases between them. This CDR3 has 14 residues. Germline V gene lookup returns CDR1 SGHKS and CDR2 YYEKEE (reference sequence).

The sample was PBMCs. The V and J genes are TRBV5-5 and TRBJ2-3; tentatively, D is TRBD2 (5 bases). This TCR derives from a girl aged 2 to 10 in good health and CMV-seronegative. The CDR3 region has the DNA TGTGCCAGCAGCTTGGGGCCGGGAACAGATACGCAGTATTTT. Amino acids: CASSLGPGTDTQYF.